The sequence of this T cell receptor (beta chain) was determined in a study of T-cell memory formation after mild COVID-19. Study-wide context: Largely donor-specific sequence clusters came from a couple of donors.

Libraries for TCRalpha and TCRbeta carried sample barcodes and unique molecular identifiers via 5'RACE. TCRdb reanalysed the 5' RACE reads using MiXCR and keeps one entry per CDR3 protein. In the table there are 300,000 to 350,000 distinct CDR3 sequences, around an eighth of which are singletons. Whole-study findings and limits: Clones that shrank (day 15 to 85) were balanced CD4/CD8, whereas later expanders leaned CD4+. Mainly CM and EM harbored the contracting CD4+ clones; mainly EMRA harbored the CD8+ ones.

Regarding this clonotype: Its antigen is currently unknown.

The V and J ends lost 5 bases and 6 bases respectively, with 21 bases between them. This CDR3 has 16 amino acids. Germline CDR1 is LGHNA and CDR2 is YSLEER. The sample taken for sequencing was PBMCs or a T cell subset sorted from them (not recorded which). The chain combines TRBV4-3 with TRBJ2-3; D is undetermined. This clonotype was sampled from a young man who had mild COVID-19 (a few samples of this study predate the infection). Cell type and time point are not known. The CDR3 protein is CASSEQSPHQADTQYF. In nucleotides, the CDR3 is TGCGCCAGCAGCGAACAGAGCCCTCATCAAGCTGATACGCAGTATTTT.